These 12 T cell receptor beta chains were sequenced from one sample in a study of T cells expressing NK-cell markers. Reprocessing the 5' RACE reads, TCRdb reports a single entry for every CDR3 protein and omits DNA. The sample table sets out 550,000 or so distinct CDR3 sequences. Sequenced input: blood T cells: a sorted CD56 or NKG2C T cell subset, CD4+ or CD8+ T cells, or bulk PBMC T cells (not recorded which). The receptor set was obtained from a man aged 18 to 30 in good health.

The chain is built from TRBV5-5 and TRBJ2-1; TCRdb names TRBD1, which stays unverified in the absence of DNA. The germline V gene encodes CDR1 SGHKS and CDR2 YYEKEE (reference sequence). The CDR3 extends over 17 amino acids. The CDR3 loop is CASSATGTGGRKGEQFF.

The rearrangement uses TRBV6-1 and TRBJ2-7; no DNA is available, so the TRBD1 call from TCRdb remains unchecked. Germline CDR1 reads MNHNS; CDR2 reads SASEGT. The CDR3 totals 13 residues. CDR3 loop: CASTPGDWTKQYF.

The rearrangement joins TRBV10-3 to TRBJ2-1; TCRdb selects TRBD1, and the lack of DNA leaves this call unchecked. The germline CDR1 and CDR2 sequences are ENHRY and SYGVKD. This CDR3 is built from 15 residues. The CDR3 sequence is CAIRGGQLTYNEQFF.

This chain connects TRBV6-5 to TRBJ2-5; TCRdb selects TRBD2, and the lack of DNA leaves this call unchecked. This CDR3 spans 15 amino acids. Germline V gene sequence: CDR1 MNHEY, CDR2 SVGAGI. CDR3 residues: CASSYSWLDQETQYF.

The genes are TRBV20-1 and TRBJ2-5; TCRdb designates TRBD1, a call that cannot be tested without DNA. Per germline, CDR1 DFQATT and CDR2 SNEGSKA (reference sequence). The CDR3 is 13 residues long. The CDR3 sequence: CSASPRIQETQYF.

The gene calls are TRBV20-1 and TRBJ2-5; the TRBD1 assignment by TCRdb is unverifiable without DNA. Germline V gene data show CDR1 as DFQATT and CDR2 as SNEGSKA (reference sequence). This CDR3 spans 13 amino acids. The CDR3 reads CSADSRGLETQYF.

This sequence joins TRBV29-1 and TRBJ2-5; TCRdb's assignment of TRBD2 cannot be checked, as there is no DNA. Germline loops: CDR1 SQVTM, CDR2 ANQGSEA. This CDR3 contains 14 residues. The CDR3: CSVGTSGAQETQYF.

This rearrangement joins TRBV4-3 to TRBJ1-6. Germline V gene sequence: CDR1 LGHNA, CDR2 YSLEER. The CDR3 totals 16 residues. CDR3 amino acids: CASSQEGTVGNSPLHF.

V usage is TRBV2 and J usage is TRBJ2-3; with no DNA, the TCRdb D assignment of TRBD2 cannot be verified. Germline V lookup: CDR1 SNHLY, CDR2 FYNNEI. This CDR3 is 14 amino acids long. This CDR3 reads CATWTSGGVLAQYF.

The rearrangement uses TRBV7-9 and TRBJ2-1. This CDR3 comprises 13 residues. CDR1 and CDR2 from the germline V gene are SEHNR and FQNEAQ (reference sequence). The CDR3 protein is CASSSNQRNEQFF.

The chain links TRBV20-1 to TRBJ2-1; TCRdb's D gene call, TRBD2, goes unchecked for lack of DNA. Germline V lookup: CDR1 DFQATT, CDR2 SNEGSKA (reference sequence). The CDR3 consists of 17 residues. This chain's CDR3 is CSAVPVLTSGTYNEQFF.

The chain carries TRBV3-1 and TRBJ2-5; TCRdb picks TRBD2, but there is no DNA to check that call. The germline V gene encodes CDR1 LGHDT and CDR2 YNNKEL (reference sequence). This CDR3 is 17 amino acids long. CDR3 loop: CASSQGLLAGDQETQYF.